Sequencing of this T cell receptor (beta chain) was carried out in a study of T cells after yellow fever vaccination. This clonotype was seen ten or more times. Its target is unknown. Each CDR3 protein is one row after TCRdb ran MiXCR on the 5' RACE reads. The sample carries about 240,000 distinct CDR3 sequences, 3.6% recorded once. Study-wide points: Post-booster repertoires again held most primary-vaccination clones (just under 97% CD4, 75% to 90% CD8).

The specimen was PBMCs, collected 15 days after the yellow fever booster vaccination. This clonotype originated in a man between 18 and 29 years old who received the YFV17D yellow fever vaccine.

The CDR3 region has the DNA TGTGCCAGCAGCCATTTACAGGGGGAAGAGACCCAGTACTTC. Its protein is CASSHLQGEETQYF. V gene TRBV7-2 combines with J gene TRBJ2-5; 8 positions agree with TRBD1. Trimming removed 5 bases from V and 3 bases from J; junction bases left unmatched: 5. The CDR3 extends over 14 amino acids. Germline values: CDR1 SGHTA, CDR2 FQGNSA.